The 19 T cell receptor beta chains in this list originate from one sample, sequenced in a study of high-grade serous ovarian cancer treatment subgroups. The repertoire was sequenced with immunoSEQ multiplex PCR; TCRdb's copy has only in-frame clones and lacks some. The table records over 9,000 clones, around 83% of them present only once. The tumor samples were collected prior to definitive surgery or chemotherapy. Sequencing was performed on tumor tissue. The source is a human donor with high-grade serous ovarian cancer.

This chain uses TRBV6-6 with TRBJ2-1, with D perhaps TRBD2 (6 bases). CDR1 and CDR2 (germline): MNHNY, SVGAGI (reference sequence). CDR3 size: 12 residues. Trimming shortened V by 6 bases and J by 4 bases, and 7 bases separated the two germline ends. The CDR3 DNA follows: TGTGCCAGCAGGGGACTTTACAATGAGCAGTTCTTC. It is translated as CASRGLYNEQFF.

For the CDR3, the DNA is TGTGCCAGCAGCTACAGTCCCTCAGCCCTTAACACCGGGGAGCTGTTTTTT. Translating it yields CASSYSPSALNTGELFF. This rearrangement joins TRBV11-2 to TRBJ2-2; D is undetermined. This CDR3 is built from 17 residues. V lost 4 bases to trimming and J lost 2 bases, with 17 bases between them. Germline V lookup: CDR1 SGHAT, CDR2 FQNNGV.

This chain connects TRBV23-1 to TRBJ2-7; D gene uncertain. TRBV23-1 falls under the ORF class, with uncertain function. This CDR3 has 13 residues. The V end was cut by 10 bases, the J end by 3 bases, with 16 bases between. CDR3 loop: CANQGRVLYEQYF. CDR3 nucleotides: TGCGCCAACCAAGGTAGGGTGCTCTACGAGCAGTACTTC.

This rearrangement joins TRBV19 to TRBJ1-1, with D uncertain. The ends were cut back, 1 base at V and 1 base at J, with 10 bases in the middle. Germline loops: CDR1 LNHDA, CDR2 SQIVND (reference sequence). The CDR3 has 15 residues. The CDR3 loop reads CASSIGVIANTEAFF. CDR3 sequence (DNA): TGTGCCAGTAGTATAGGGGTAATCGCGAACACTGAAGCTTTCTTT.

This clone was seen only a few times. The chain joins TRBV10-3 to TRBJ2-7; 7 bases match TRBD1. The V and J ends lost 2 bases and 2 bases, in that order; junction bases with no gene match: 3. Germline CDR1 reads ENHRY; CDR2 reads SYGVKD. This CDR3 region has 14 residues. This chain's CDR3 is CAISEPGTAYEQYF. The CDR3 nucleotides are TGTGCCATCAGTGAGCCCGGGACAGCCTACGAGCAGTACTTC.

The chain carries TRBV5-4 and TRBJ2-5, with 10 bases fitting TRBD1. With V trimmed by 2 bases and J by 5 bases, 9 bases remained unmatched. This CDR3 comprises 16 residues. Germline V gene data show CDR1 as SGHNT and CDR2 as YYREEE (reference sequence). The CDR3 is CASSFPGQGFGETQYF. CDR3 nucleotide sequence: TGTGCCAGCAGCTTCCCGGGACAGGGGTTCGGGGAGACCCAGTACTTC.

The chain uses TRBV27 and TRBJ2-1, with a tentative D call TRBD2 (5 bases). Trimming removed 5 bases at V and 10 bases at J, with 15 bases between. Looked up from germline, CDR1 is MNHEY and CDR2 is SMNVEV (reference sequence). This CDR3 is built from 13 residues. The CDR3 DNA is TGTGCCAGCAGTATACTAGAATCTAGCGAGCAGTTCTTC. Translated, it gives CASSILESSEQFF.

The genes are TRBV5-1 and TRBJ2-7, with 7 positions matching TRBD1. The CDR3 loop spans 14 amino acids. V was clipped by 4 bases and J by 1 base; unmatched bases: 5. In germline, CDR1 is SGHRS, CDR2 YFSETQ. CDR3 DNA: TGCGCCAGCAGCGGGGACAGTAGATCCTACGAGCAGTACTTC. The encoded protein is CASSGDSRSYEQYF.

A remark on this clone: A much larger clonotype is one base distant, so this may be a read error. The V call is TRBV4-3, the J call TRBJ1-2, with 7 bases lining up with TRBD1. CDR1 and CDR2 (germline): LGHNA, YSLEER. CDR3 length equals 14 residues. After removal of 1 base from V and 3 bases from J, the junction contained 2 bases not matched to a gene. CDR3 amino acids: CASSQVGTDYGYTF. The CDR3 coding sequence is TGCGCCAGCAGCCAAGTAGGGACAGACTATGGCTACACCTTC.

V gene TRBV28 combines with J gene TRBJ1-2; TRBD1 matches 7 bases. The CDR3 is 14 amino acids. The V segment lost 6 bases and the J segment 5 bases; nucleotides outside the gene matches: 9. From germline, CDR1 is MDHEN and CDR2 SYDVKM. The CDR3 sequence: CASSPKTGRYGYTF. The CDR3 DNA follows: TGTGCCAGCAGCCCTAAGACAGGGAGGTATGGCTACACCTTC.

The chain employs TRBV11-2 and TRBJ2-1; TRBD2 agrees at 14 bases. CDR1 is SGHAT, CDR2 FQNNGV, per germline. The CDR3 totals 16 residues. Trimming at V came to 3 bases and at J to 9 bases, leaving 7 bases not matched to a gene. The CDR3 protein is CASSFPGTSGSLEQFF. CDR3 DNA: TGTGCCAGCAGCTTCCCCGGGACTAGCGGGAGTCTTGAGCAGTTCTTC.

This clone has only a few counts. The rearrangement links TRBV10-2 to TRBJ2-7; D not resolved. Germline V gene lookup returns CDR1 WSHSY and CDR2 SAAADI. V lost 2 bases and J 4 bases, leaving 6 bases between the germline ends. CDR3 length: 12 residues. Here the CDR3 reads CASSENRYEQYF. The CDR3 DNA reads TGCGCCAGCAGTGAGAACAGATACGAGCAGTACTTC.

V is TRBV5-6 and J is TRBJ1-1, with unresolved D. CDR1 and CDR2 from the germline V gene are SGHDT and YYEEEE. V lost 0 bases to trimming and J lost 0 bases, with 9 bases between them. The CDR3 is 15 residues long. CDR3 protein: CASSLAGRLNTEAFF. CDR3 bases: TGTGCCAGCAGCTTGGCCGGGAGGTTGAACACTGAAGCTTTCTTT.

The rearrangement uses TRBV6-5 and TRBJ1-1, with D unclear. CDR1 and CDR2 (germline): MNHEY, SVGAGI. This CDR3 is 11 amino acids long. V shed 1 base and J shed 4 bases, with 1 base lying between them. CDR3 bases: TGTGCCAGCAGTTACTTCACTGAAGCTTTCTTT. Translation: CASSYFTEAFF.

The chain links TRBV6-6 to TRBJ2-7; D might be TRBD1 (6 bases). CDR3 size: 15 residues. V was pared by 2 bases and J by 3 bases, with 14 bases between. CDR1 and CDR2 (germline): MNHNY, SVGAGI (reference sequence). The CDR3 loop is CASSYKRTEIYEQYF. CDR3 DNA: TGTGCCAGCAGTTACAAGAGGACAGAAATCTACGAGCAGTACTTC.

This clone was seen a single time. The chain joins TRBV5-5 to TRBJ2-7; a possible D gene is TRBD2 (7 bases). V lost 5 bases, J lost 4 bases, and 28 bases lay in between. The germline V gene has CDR1 SGHKS and CDR2 YYEKEE (reference sequence). The CDR3 consists of 18 residues. The CDR3 bases are TGTGCCAGCAGTCCGGGGGGCGGGAGAGGGAATCCAAGGTACGAGCAGTACTTC. Translating gives CASSPGGGRGNPRYEQYF.

The chain uses TRBV5-4 and TRBJ1-4; perhaps TRBD1 as D (5 bases). The CDR3 covers 16 residues. V gave up 3 bases and J gave up 7 bases, with 19 bases separating them. CDR1 and CDR2 from the germline V gene are SGHNT and YYREEE (reference sequence). The CDR3 region is CASSSLKGGGVEKLFF. The DNA for the CDR3 is TGTGCCAGCAGCTCGCTTAAGGGTGGGGGAGTTGAAAAACTGTTTTTT.

The chain employs TRBV7-3 and TRBJ1-5; D uncertain. CDR1 is SGHTA, CDR2 FQGTGA, per germline. V was pared by 3 bases and J by 8 bases, with 14 bases between. There are 14 residues in the CDR3. The CDR3 coding sequence is TGTGCCAGCAGCTTCGGACCTCGAACAGAGCCCCAGCATTTT. It codes for CASSFGPRTEPQHF.

Only one count was recorded for this clone. The genes are TRBV21-1 and TRBJ2-3; the DNA was not compared with TRBD1, the D call given in the table. TRBV21-1 is described as a pseudogene. The CDR3 spans 15 residues. CDR3 loop: CASSLRDRGMDTQYF. The DNA for the CDR3 is TGTGCCAGCAGCCTCCGGGACAGGGGAATGGATACGCAGTATTTT.